The 29 T cell receptor beta chains in this list originate from one sample, sequenced in a study of blood T cell repertoires in COVID-19. Produced via immunoSEQ multiplex PCR; TCRdb's table is partial and in-frame only. The sample lists 150,000 to 200,000 clones; roughly 79% were seen once. What was sequenced was peripheral blood. These receptors were taken from a man in his 60s with active or convalescent COVID-19.

The rearrangement uses TRBV19 and TRBJ1-5; D is unresolved. Germline CDR1 and CDR2: LNHDA and SQIVND (reference sequence). The CDR3 totals 14 residues. Trimming cost V 0 bases and J 7 bases, with 10 bases left between them. The CDR3 DNA reads as TGTGCCAGTAGTATAGATCGTATGAGCCAGCCCCAGCATTTT. Its translation is CASSIDRMSQPQHF.

The chain uses TRBV15 and TRBJ1-1; D is unresolved. Trimming pared 5 bases from V and 0 bases from J, leaving 10 bases between. The CDR3 length is 14 residues. Germline values: CDR1 LNHNV, CDR2 YYDKDF (reference sequence). CDR3 coding DNA: TGTGCCACCAGCCGGGCGGGGATGAACACTGAAGCTTTCTTT. The encoded protein is CATSRAGMNTEAFF.

The chain combines TRBV28 with TRBJ1-5; perhaps TRBD1 as D (6 bases). V dropped 2 bases and J dropped 1 base, with 6 bases sitting between them. Germline-derived CDR1 and CDR2 are MDHEN and SYDVKM. CDR3 length: 14 residues. This chain's CDR3 is CASSLGQSNQPQHF. For the CDR3, the DNA is TGTGCCAGCAGTTTAGGACAGAGCAATCAGCCCCAGCATTTT.

Written as DNA, the CDR3 is TGTGCCAGTAGTATAGTTAGTTTGGGCGTCGGGAAGGGTACCGGGGAGCTGTTTTTT. It yields the protein CASSIVSLGVGKGTGELFF. The gene calls are TRBV19 and TRBJ2-2, with D tentatively TRBD2 (5 bases). The germline V gene has CDR1 LNHDA and CDR2 SQIVND (reference sequence). The CDR3 runs to 19 residues. The germline V and J ends were trimmed by 1 base and 5 bases, with 23 bases remaining between them. Together with reference TRBV19 and TRBJ2-2, the CDR3 gives the full variable domain: DGGITQSPKYLFRKEGQNVTLSCEQNLNHDAMYWYRQDPGQGLRLIYYSQIVNDFQKGDIAEGYSVSREKKESFPLTVTSAQKNPTAFYLCASSIVSLGVGKGTGELFFGEGSRLTVL.

This chain uses TRBV4-3 with TRBJ1-6; no clear D. The V and J ends lost 4 bases and 5 bases respectively, with 12 bases between them. CDR3 length: 15 amino acids. Germline CDR1 reads LGHNA; CDR2 reads YSLEER. The CDR3 sequence: CASSLVIGDNSPLHF. The CDR3, as DNA: TGCGCCAGCAGCCTCGTCATCGGGGATAATTCACCCCTCCACTTT.

The genes are TRBV29-1 and TRBJ2-1; tentative D call: TRBD1 (5 bases). V lost 8 bases and J lost 3, with 14 bases in between. Germline V lookup: CDR1 SQVTM, CDR2 ANQGSEA. This CDR3 contains 13 residues. This chain's CDR3 is CSTRVPLYNEQFF. The DNA for the CDR3 is TGCAGCACCAGGGTCCCCCTCTACAATGAGCAGTTCTTC.

The chain joins TRBV7-2 to TRBJ2-7; weak D call: TRBD2 (5 bases). This CDR3 region has 14 residues. Trimming shortened V by 1 base and J by 0 bases, and 7 bases separated the two germline ends. Germline V gene sequence: CDR1 SGHTA, CDR2 FQGNSA. The CDR3 spells CASSLGTFSYEQYF. The CDR3 DNA follows: TGTGCCAGCAGCTTAGGGACTTTCTCCTACGAGCAGTACTTC.

This rearrangement joins TRBV6-5 to TRBJ1-2; 8 bases are shared with TRBD1. Germline loops: CDR1 MNHEY, CDR2 SVGAGI. Trimming took 7 bases from V and 3 from J; bases not matched to a gene: 4. CDR3 length: 13 residues. The CDR3 region is CASTQGADYGYTF. CDR3 nucleotide sequence: TGTGCCAGCACCCAGGGGGCGGACTATGGCTACACCTTC.

The rearrangement links TRBV29-1 to TRBJ2-1; TRBD2 agrees at 8 bases. CDR1 is SQVTM, CDR2 ANQGSEA, per germline. This CDR3 is 13 amino acids long. V trimming: 6 bases; J trimming: 8 bases; junction bases outside the gene matches: 9. The chain's CDR3 is CSVTSGRGHEQFF. The CDR3 nucleotides read TGCAGCGTGACCAGCGGGAGAGGGCATGAGCAGTTCTTC.

The chain couples TRBV3-1 (or the pseudogene TRBV3-2) to TRBJ2-7; 10 positions match TRBD2. The V and J ends lost 4 bases and 2 bases, in that order; junction bases with no gene match: 5. Germline V gene data show CDR1 as LGHDT and CDR2 as YNNKEL (reference sequence). The CDR3 covers 15 residues. The CDR3 region is CASSRGLAAPYEQYF. In DNA, the CDR3 is TGTGCCAGCAGCCGCGGACTAGCGGCTCCCTACGAGCAGTACTTC.

This rearrangement joins TRBV30 to TRBJ2-7; D is uncertain. This CDR3 contains 13 residues. Germline CDR1 reads GTSNPN; CDR2 reads SVGIG (reference sequence). The V end was cut by 3 bases, the J end by 1 base, with 10 bases between. The CDR3 DNA sequence: TGTGCCTGGAGCGATCAACGGTCCTACGAGCAGTACTTC. It is translated as CAWSDQRSYEQYF.

This chain connects TRBV9 to TRBJ1-1; the D is unclear. This CDR3 region has 13 residues. CDR1 and CDR2 from the germline V gene are SGDLS and YYNGEE. The germline V and J ends were trimmed by 0 bases and 4 bases, with 7 bases remaining between them. The CDR3 bases are TGTGCCAGCAGCGTAGACGACTTCACTGAAGCTTTCTTT. This gives the protein CASSVDDFTEAFF.

CDR3 protein: CASSSPGRASYEQYF. The CDR3 bases are TGTGCCAGCAGTTCCCCCGGGAGGGCTTCGTACGAGCAGTACTTC. The chain has TRBV6-5 and TRBJ2-7; TRBD2 aligns across 8 bases. CDR3 length: 15 amino acids. The J segment lost 4 bases and the V segment lost 4 bases, leaving 9 bases of the junction unmatched. Germline lookup yields CDR1 MNHEY and CDR2 SVGAGI.

In this sample, this clone turned up once. The V and J genes are TRBV27 and TRBJ2-1; D is uncertain. CDR1 and CDR2 (germline): MNHEY, SMNVEV (reference sequence). The CDR3 consists of 11 residues. The ends were cut back, 5 bases at V and 8 bases at J, with 7 bases in the middle. CDR3 in DNA: TGTGCCAGCAGTCAGTTCCATGAGCAGTTCTTC. Translation gives CASSQFHEQFF.

This clone came up many times. The genes are TRBV7-9 and TRBJ2-3, with 7 bases aligning to TRBD1. V lost 4 bases, J lost 11 bases, and 12 bases stayed unmatched. The CDR3 loop spans 14 amino acids. Germline V gives CDR1 SEHNR, CDR2 FQNEAQ (reference sequence). The CDR3 DNA reads as TGTGCCAGCAGCTCCCACAGGGGTTTCCAGCGGCAGTATTTT. Amino acids: CASSSHRGFQRQYF.

The DNA for the CDR3 is TGTGCCAGCAGAAACAGGGGGCAGAATTCACCCCTCCACTTT. Amino acid sequence: CASRNRGQNSPLHF. The rearrangement links TRBV6-5 to TRBJ1-6; 9 positions match TRBD1. The V and J ends lost 6 bases and 7 bases, in that order; junction bases with no gene match: 4. This CDR3 region has 14 residues. The germline CDR1 and CDR2 sequences are MNHEY and SVGAGI.

The chain employs TRBV4-1 and TRBJ1-5; D unclear. The CDR3 is 15 amino acids. Trimming took 4 bases from V and 6 from J, leaving 16 bases between them. CDR1 and CDR2 (germline): MGHRA, YSYEKL. CDR3 nucleotide sequence: TGCGCCAGCAGCCGGTCGACGGGGAGTTCTCAGCCCCAGCATTTT. It encodes CASSRSTGSSQPQHF.

This clone was observed a handful of times. CDR3: CAISPTGGIGNSPLHF. In DNA, the CDR3 is TGTGCCATCAGTCCTACAGGGGGAATAGGGAATTCACCCCTCCACTTT. This chain connects TRBV10-3 to TRBJ1-6; 8 bases match TRBD1. The CDR3 runs to 16 residues. The V segment lost 5 bases and the J segment 7 bases; nucleotides outside the gene matches: 10. Germline V gives CDR1 ENHRY, CDR2 SYGVKD.

The chain links TRBV7-2 to TRBJ2-2; D is possibly TRBD2 (5 bases). Between the trimmed V and J ends, which lost 0 bases and 4 bases, there was a span of 9 bases. CDR1 SGHTA and CDR2 FQGNSA come from the germline V gene. This CDR3 region has 15 residues. For the CDR3, the DNA is TGTGCCAGCAGCTTAGCGGGAGAGTTCACCGGGGAGCTGTTTTTT. Translated: CASSLAGEFTGELFF.

V usage is TRBV5-1 and J usage is TRBJ2-7, with D possibly being TRBD1 (6 bases). The CDR3 has 14 residues. Germline V gene sequence: CDR1 SGHRS, CDR2 YFSETQ. Trimming removed 5 bases at V and 5 bases at J, with 17 bases between. CDR3 in DNA: TGCGCCAGCAGTTTGATGGGGGCAGGTGACGAGCAGTACTTC. Translated, it gives CASSLMGAGDEQYF.

V gene TRBV6-5 combines with J gene TRBJ2-3; TRBD2 matches at 7 bases. The CDR3 spans 14 residues. Germline lookup yields CDR1 MNHEY and CDR2 SVGAGI. The V segment lost 6 bases and the J segment 2 bases; nucleotides outside the gene matches: 5. CDR3 sequence reads: CASRVSGTTDTQYF. The CDR3 bases are TGTGCCAGCAGAGTCAGCGGGACCACAGATACGCAGTATTTT.

The V gene is TRBV5-4, the J gene TRBJ2-1, with TRBD2 matching over 9 bases. After removal of 4 bases from V and 5 bases from J, the junction contained 10 bases not matched to a gene. The V gene's germline CDR1 is SGHNT and CDR2 YYREEE (reference sequence). The CDR3 consists of 16 residues. This CDR3 is CASSPRREGPNNEQFF. DNA for the CDR3: TGTGCCAGCAGCCCCAGGCGGGAGGGCCCGAACAATGAGCAGTTCTTC.

V is TRBV28 and J is TRBJ1-1; D perhaps matches TRBD1 (6 bases). CDR1 MDHEN and CDR2 SYDVKM come from the germline V gene. The CDR3 runs 15 residues. The germline V and J ends were trimmed by 5 bases and 1 base, with 14 bases remaining between them. The CDR3 spells CASSPQRGQNTEAFF. The CDR3 coding sequence is TGTGCCAGCAGTCCTCAGCGGGGGCAGAACACTGAAGCTTTCTTT.

The J gene is TRBJ2-5, the V gene TRBV28; 7 nucleotides line up with TRBD1. The CDR3 runs 15 residues. The germline V gene encodes CDR1 MDHEN and CDR2 SYDVKM. Germline trimming cut 5 bases from V and 2 bases from J; bases unmatched to any gene: 8. The CDR3 protein is CASSTGTVLQETQYF. The CDR3 DNA is TGTGCCAGCAGTACCGGGACAGTTCTTCAAGAGACCCAGTACTTC. Filled out from reference TRBV28 and TRBJ2-5, the complete variable domain reads DVKVTQSSRYLVKRTGEKVFLECVQDMDHENMFWYRQDPGLGLRLIYFSYDVKMKEKGDIPEGYSVSREKKERFSLILESASTNQTSMYLCASSTGTVLQETQYFGPGTRLLVL.

The chain uses TRBV19 and TRBJ1-1; D unresolved. This CDR3 region has 15 residues. V shed 4 bases and J shed 11 bases, with 23 bases lying between them. CDR1 LNHDA and CDR2 SQIVND come from the germline V gene (reference sequence). The DNA of the CDR3 is TGTGCCAGTAGTAATGGCCGGGGATTCGGGAGTGAGGCTTTCTTT. Amino acid sequence: CASSNGRGFGSEAFF.

The chain has TRBV19 and TRBJ2-7; the match to TRBD2 covers 9 bases. The trim removed 3 bases at V and 0 bases at J, leaving 3 bases unmatched. CDR1 and CDR2 (germline): LNHDA, SQIVND (reference sequence). There are 15 residues in the CDR3. As DNA, the CDR3 is TGTGCCAGTAGTATGGCTAGCGGGACCTCCTACGAGCAGTACTTC. Translation: CASSMASGTSYEQYF.

The chain links TRBV6-2 or TRBV6-3 to TRBJ2-7; D gene unclear. V was shortened by 2 bases and J by 7 bases, with 15 bases between the two germline ends. Germline V gives CDR1 MNHEY, CDR2 SVGEGT. CDR3 length equals 14 residues. CDR3 sequence: CASSYPSAGREQYF. The CDR3 nucleotides read TGTGCCAGCAGTTACCCCTCGGCAGGTAGGGAGCAGTACTTC.

The chain has TRBV9 and TRBJ2-3; TRBD2 agrees at 9 bases. Germline lookup yields CDR1 SGDLS and CDR2 YYNGEE. The J segment lost 1 base and the V segment lost 3 bases, leaving 3 bases of the junction unmatched. This CDR3 region has 15 residues. This CDR3 reads CASSGLADGTDTQYF. The CDR3, as DNA: TGTGCCAGCAGCGGACTAGCGGATGGCACAGATACGCAGTATTTT. The full variable domain, with the rest looked up from reference TRBV9 and TRBJ2-3, is DSGVTQTPKHLITATGQRVTLRCSPRSGDLSVYWYQQSLDQGLQFLIQYYNGEERAKGNILERFSAQQFPDLHSELNLSSLELGDSALYFCASSGLADGTDTQYFGPGTRLTVL.

CDR3 loop: CASSQEGRVQYF. DNA of the CDR3: TGCGCCAGCAGCCAAGAGGGCAGGGTCCAGTACTTC. The V gene is TRBV4-1, the J gene TRBJ2-7; a weak D match, TRBD1 (5 bases). This CDR3 comprises 12 residues. Germline V gene sequence: CDR1 MGHRA, CDR2 YSYEKL. The V end lost 0 bases, the J end lost 10 bases, and 10 bases lay between the germline ends.